The following is a T cell receptor (beta chain) sequence with its context. Its antigen is not identified. Treatment meaning: oral pan-JAK inhibitor, 5-10 mg twice daily. Sequencing relied on a cDNA template that was reverse transcribed from extracted RNA. Method: immunoSEQ multiplex PCR; TCRdb's copy keeps in-frame clones and lacks some. This sample has roughly 120,000 clones, with around 53% found just once. The record originates from a study of CD8+ T cells in alopecia areata. Study-wide points: More clonal than normal scalp was lesional scalp, particularly alopecia totalis/universalis. Tofacitinib significantly reduced both scalp clonality and expanded CD8+ clones among the top 100.

CDR1 is MGHDK, CDR2 SYGVNS, per germline. Between the trimmed V and J ends, which lost 4 bases and 6 bases, there was a span of 18 bases. The CDR3 covers 15 residues. The source is a human donor with alopecia areata. The sequencing used CD4+ T cells sorted from blood, collected at week 4, from a patient treated with tofacitinib. The V call is TRBV25-1, the J call TRBJ1-2, with D possibly matching TRBD1 (5 bases). CDR3 amino acids: CASSARDGLWDGYTF. CDR3 sequence (DNA): TGTGCCAGCAGTGCCCGGGACGGCCTGTGGGATGGCTACACCTTC.